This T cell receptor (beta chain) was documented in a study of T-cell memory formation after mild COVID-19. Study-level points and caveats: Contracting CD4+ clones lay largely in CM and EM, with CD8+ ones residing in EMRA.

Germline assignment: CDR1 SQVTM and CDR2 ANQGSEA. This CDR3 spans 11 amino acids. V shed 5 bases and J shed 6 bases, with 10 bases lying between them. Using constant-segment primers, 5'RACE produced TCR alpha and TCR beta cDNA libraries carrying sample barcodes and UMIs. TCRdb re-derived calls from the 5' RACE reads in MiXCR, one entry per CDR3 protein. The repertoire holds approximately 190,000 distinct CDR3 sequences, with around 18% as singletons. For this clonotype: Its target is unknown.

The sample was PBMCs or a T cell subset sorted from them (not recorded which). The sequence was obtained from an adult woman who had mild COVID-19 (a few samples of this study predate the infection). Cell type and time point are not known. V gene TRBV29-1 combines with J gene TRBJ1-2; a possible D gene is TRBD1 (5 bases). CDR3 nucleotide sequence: TGCAGCGTTCGGGCGGGGGATGGCTACACCTTC. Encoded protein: CSVRAGDGYTF.